The following is a T cell receptor beta chain sequence with its context. What it binds is not known. Germline CDR1 and CDR2: LNHDA and SQIVND (reference sequence). The V end was cut by 0 bases, the J end by 1 base, with 10 bases between. The CDR3 totals 15 residues. This sample is drawn from a study of T cell responses to AZD1222 COVID-19 vaccine. Study findings and constraints: Spike-wide vaccine-associated CD4 TCRs dominated at 160-218 and 743-854.

TCRdb's copy holds only in-frame clones and misses some; the assay was immunoSEQ multiplex PCR. The table lists about 99,000 clones, about 92% of them singletons. The sequence derives from an adult in good health. The gene calls are TRBV19 and TRBJ2-7, with D possibly being TRBD2 (6 bases). Sequenced here: peripheral blood, sampled on day 0 of AZD1222 vaccination. CDR3 DNA sequence: TGTGCCAGTAGTATAGACTATGGGGGGTCCTACGAGCAGTACTTC. Translation gives CASSIDYGGSYEQYF. The full variable domain, completed using reference TRBV19 and TRBJ2-7, is DGGITQSPKYLFRKEGQNVTLSCEQNLNHDAMYWYRQDPGQGLRLIYYSQIVNDFQKGDIAEGYSVSREKKESFPLTVTSAQKNPTAFYLCASSIDYGGSYEQYFGPGTRLTVT.